This entry lists 5 T cell receptor beta chains sequenced from one sample in a study of blood T cell repertoires in COVID-19. Only in-frame clones appear in the TCRdb table, and some are missing; sequencing was by immunoSEQ multiplex PCR. The sample records about 410,000 clones, roughly 91% being singletons. Sample: PBMCs or T cells enriched from blood (not recorded which). The receptors derive from a woman aged 25 to 39 who had recovered from COVID-19.

This clone has more than one count but fewer than ten. This chain links TRBV9 with TRBJ1-5; a weak D match, TRBD1 (5 bases). Trimming stripped 4 bases from V and 4 bases from J, with 12 bases between. The CDR3 totals 14 residues. The V gene's germline CDR1 is SGDLS and CDR2 YYNGEE. The CDR3 sequence: CASSRGGTNQPQHF. The CDR3, as DNA: TGTGCCAGCAGCCGCGGTGGGACTAATCAGCCCCAGCATTTT.

The chain has TRBV18 and TRBJ2-2, with TRBD1 matching over 8 bases. Germline V gene sequence: CDR1 KGHSH, CDR2 LQKENI. CDR3 size: 17 residues. J was trimmed by 1 base and V by 3 bases; bases with no gene match: 7. DNA for the CDR3: TGTGCCAGCTCACCGTTTACCGGGACAGGGAACACCGGGGAGCTGTTTTTT. Its translation: CASSPFTGTGNTGELFF.

This rearrangement joins TRBV5-1 to TRBJ1-1; tentatively, D is TRBD1 (6 bases). V dropped 4 bases and J dropped 1 base, with 14 bases sitting between them. Germline-derived CDR1 and CDR2 are SGHRS and YFSETQ. CDR3 length: 15 residues. The CDR3 loop reads CASSPTGTWNTEAFF. The CDR3 DNA follows: TGCGCCAGCAGCCCCACAGGGACCTGGAACACTGAAGCTTTCTTT.

J is TRBJ2-2 and V is TRBV5-1; 11 nucleotides line up with TRBD2. The CDR3 consists of 16 residues. Germline CDR1 SGHRS, CDR2 YFSETQ. V gave up 1 base and J gave up 5 bases; unmatched junction bases: 4. In DNA, the CDR3 is TGCGCCAGCAGCTTGACTAGCGGGAGTTTGACCGGGGAGCTGTTTTTT. Protein product: CASSLTSGSLTGELFF.

The J gene is TRBJ2-3, the V gene TRBV7-9; TRBD2 aligns across 10 bases. Unmatched junction bases numbered 5, after V lost 8 bases and J lost 0 bases. Germline values: CDR1 SEHNR, CDR2 FQNEAQ (reference sequence). The CDR3 is made up of 15 amino acids. The CDR3 spells CASGAGGPSTDTQYF. CDR3 coding DNA: TGTGCCAGCGGAGCGGGAGGGCCTAGCACAGATACGCAGTATTTT. The full variable domain, with the rest looked up from reference TRBV7-9 and TRBJ2-3, is DTGVSQNPRHKITKRGQNVTFRCDPISEHNRLYWYRQTLGQGPEFLTYFQNEAQLEKSRLLSDRFSAERPKGSFSTLEIQRTEQGDSAMYLCASGAGGPSTDTQYFGPGTRLTVL.